The sequence of this T cell receptor beta chain was determined in a study of human T cells and chemical hapten exposure. Study-wide results and caveats: Expanded TCR sets contained significantly more large CDR3 similarity clusters than controls.

Germline lookup yields CDR1 SQVTM and CDR2 ANQGSEA. The CDR3 has 13 residues. Trimming took off 6 bases at V and 5 bases at J, with 14 bases between the two ends. The time point: patch test 3, about 24 weeks after DPC sensitization. Treatment: therapeutic diphenylcyclopropenone sensitization with weekly scalp DPC. Extraction yielded total RNA from whole blood (unfractionated). In TCRdb, the RACE reads were re-called with MiXCR into one record per CDR3 protein. This sample has tens of thousands of distinct CDR3 sequences, with roughly 12% found just once. A remark on this clonotype: Its cognate antigen is unknown.

The sequenced sample was whole blood, obtained in connection with sensitization to the hapten diphenylcyclopropenone (DPC). The receptor comes from a woman in her thirties or forties with alopecia areata. Some clones in this sample may be carry-over from other donors' samples. This chain links TRBV29-1 with TRBJ2-1; possible D gene TRBD1, 5 bases. CDR3 sequence (DNA): TGCAGCGTCGGACAATATACTAACAATGAGCAGTTCTTC. Its protein product is CSVGQYTNNEQFF.